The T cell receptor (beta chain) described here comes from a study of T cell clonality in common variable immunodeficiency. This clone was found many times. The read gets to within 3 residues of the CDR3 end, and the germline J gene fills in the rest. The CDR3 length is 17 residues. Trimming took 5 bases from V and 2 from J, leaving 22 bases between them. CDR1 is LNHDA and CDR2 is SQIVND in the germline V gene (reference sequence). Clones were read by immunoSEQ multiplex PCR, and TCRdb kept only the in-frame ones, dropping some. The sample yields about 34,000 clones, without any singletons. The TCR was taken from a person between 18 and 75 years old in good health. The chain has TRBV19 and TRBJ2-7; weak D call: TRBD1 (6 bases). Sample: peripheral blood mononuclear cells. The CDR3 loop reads CASSLGEGPGDPYEQYF. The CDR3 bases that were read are TGTGCCAGTAGTTTGGGTGAGGGGCCAGGGGATCCCTACGAG. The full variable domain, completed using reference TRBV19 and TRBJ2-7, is DGGITQSPKYLFRKEGQNVTLSCEQNLNHDAMYWYRQDPGQGLRLIYYSQIVNDFQKGDIAEGYSVSREKKESFPLTVTSAQKNPTAFYLCASSLGEGPGDPYEQYFGPGTRLTVT.